These 7 T cell receptor beta chains originate from one sample sequenced in a study of shared clonotypes between healthy human individuals. CD8 cells classed as naive were CD45RO-negative and positively selected for CCR7, excluding terminally differentiated effector memory CD45RA+ cells. Sequencing was performed with immunoSEQ multiplex PCR; in TCRdb, only in-frame clones are kept and a portion is missing. This sample yields a few million clones, of which just over 90% are seen a single time; about 1.6% belongs to the top ten. Sequences were obtained from naive CD8+ T cells from PBMCs. The receptors derive from a young man in good health. Some clones in this sample may be carry-over from other donors' samples.

The V and J genes are TRBV7-9 and TRBJ2-7, with 9 bases matching TRBD1. J lost 5 bases, V lost 4 bases, and 9 bases had no gene match. CDR1 and CDR2 from the germline V gene are SEHNR and FQNEAQ (reference sequence). The CDR3 covers 15 residues. The CDR3 sequence is CASSSTGTGNHEQYF. CDR3 coding DNA: TGTGCCAGCAGCTCAACCGGGACAGGGAACCACGAGCAGTACTTC. Together with reference TRBV7-9 and TRBJ2-7, the CDR3 gives the full variable domain: DTGVSQNPRHKITKRGQNVTFRCDPISEHNRLYWYRQTLGQGPEFLTYFQNEAQLEKSRLLSDRFSAERPKGSFSTLEIQRTEQGDSAMYLCASSSTGTGNHEQYFGPGTRLTVT.

The V and J genes are TRBV28 and TRBJ1-2; D gene unclear. Trimming pared 7 bases from V and 5 bases from J, leaving 20 bases between. There are 15 residues in the CDR3. CDR1 is MDHEN, CDR2 SYDVKM, per germline. The CDR3 protein is CASTPSRVRRYGYTF. The CDR3 coding sequence is TGTGCCAGCACCCCCTCGAGGGTCCGCCGATATGGCTACACCTTC.

This chain connects TRBV27 to TRBJ2-1, with D tentatively TRBD1 (5 bases). Between the trimmed V and J ends, which lost 6 bases and 9 bases, there was a span of 15 bases. Germline V gives CDR1 MNHEY, CDR2 SMNVEV (reference sequence). The CDR3 length is 13 residues. DNA for the CDR3: TGTGCCAGCAGCGCATCAGGGTTACGTGAGCAGTTCTTC. Translation: CASSASGLREQFF.

V is TRBV2 and J is TRBJ2-1; 10 bases match TRBD2. Trimming removed 8 bases from V and 4 bases from J; junction bases left unmatched: 17. This CDR3 comprises 18 residues. CDR1 is SNHLY, CDR2 FYNNEI, per germline. The CDR3 DNA follows: TGTGCCAGCCAATGGACTAGCGGACTTACCCCCGCTTACAATGAGCAGTTCTTC. This codes for CASQWTSGLTPAYNEQFF.

This chain uses TRBV30 with TRBJ2-3, with 8 bases identical to TRBD2. CDR3 length: 15 residues. With V trimmed by 3 bases and J by 2 bases, 7 bases remained unmatched. CDR1 and CDR2 (germline): GTSNPN, SVGIG (reference sequence). The CDR3 is CAWSKLAELTDTQYF. CDR3 in DNA: TGTGCCTGGAGCAAACTAGCGGAGCTCACAGATACGCAGTATTTT.

The chain recombines TRBV4-1 with TRBJ2-1; weak D call: TRBD2 (6 bases). The CDR3 covers 15 residues. Per germline, CDR1 MGHRA and CDR2 YSYEKL. V was pared by 3 bases and J by 7 bases, with 16 bases between. The CDR3 region is CASSHPTTGLNEQFF. The CDR3 region has the DNA TGCGCCAGCAGCCACCCTACTACGGGACTTAATGAGCAGTTCTTC.

The chain carries TRBV5-1 and TRBJ2-5; the D gene is possibly TRBD2 (5 bases). The J call is uncertain, as TRBJ2-7 better fits the DNA end. Germline values: CDR1 SGHRS, CDR2 YFSETQ. The CDR3 sequence is 15 residues long. The CDR3 coding sequence is TGCGCCAGCAGCTTGGCCGGGATTGGGTCCTACGAGCAGTACTTC. Translating gives CASSLAGIGSYEQYF.